A single sample gave rise to the 20 T cell receptor beta chains below, sequenced in a study of identifying expanded T cells in peripheral blood. Generated by immunoSEQ multiplex PCR, the TCRdb table keeps only in-frame clones and is missing some. The sample carries about 100,000 clones, 80% to 90% recorded once. Sequences were obtained from blood. All receptors come from a person between 18 and 69 years old in good health.

The chain is built from TRBV2 and TRBJ2-3; 10 nucleotides align to TRBD1. This CDR3 has 15 amino acids. CDR1 SNHLY and CDR2 FYNNEI come from the germline V gene. V lost 6 bases and J lost 1; bases outside the gene matches: 4. The CDR3 is CASRQGQGGTDTQYF. The DNA for the CDR3 is TGTGCCAGCAGGCAAGGACAGGGGGGCACAGATACGCAGTATTTT.

The rearrangement uses TRBV14 and TRBJ2-1, with 10 bases fitting TRBD2. Germline CDR1 and CDR2: SGHDN and FVKESK. The V gene end was trimmed by 2 bases and the J gene end by 4 bases; junction bases not matched to a gene: 2. The CDR3 contains 15 residues. CDR3 residues: CASSQQAGGYNEQFF. The CDR3 DNA reads TGTGCCAGCAGCCAACAAGCGGGGGGGTACAATGAGCAGTTCTTC. The full variable domain, rest sourced from reference TRBV14 and TRBJ2-1, is EAGVTQFPSHSVIEKGQTVTLRCDPISGHDNLYWYRRVMGKEIKFLLHFVKESKQDESGMPNNRFLAERTGGTYSTLKVQPAELEDSGVYFCASSQQAGGYNEQFFGPGTRLTVL.

This clone was observed once. The rearrangement links TRBV9 to TRBJ2-3; no reliable D call. This CDR3 spans 12 amino acids. Germline CDR1 and CDR2: SGDLS and YYNGEE. The ends were cut back, 4 bases at V and 2 bases at J, with 5 bases in the middle. The CDR3 DNA follows: TGTGCCAGCAGCCGGAACACAGATACGCAGTATTTT. As protein: CASSRNTDTQYF.

This clone was picked up a small number of times. This chain connects TRBV6-5 to TRBJ1-6; D gene ambiguous. The V and J ends lost 5 bases and 10 bases respectively, with 9 bases between them. The CDR3 is 12 amino acids. The germline gives CDR1 MNHEY, CDR2 SVGAGI. Here the CDR3 DNA reads TGTGCCAGCAGTCCGCTAGGCTCACCCCTCCACTTT. Translated, it gives CASSPLGSPLHF.

V gene TRBV5-6 combines with J gene TRBJ1-2, with TRBD1 identical over 10 bases. CDR1 is SGHDT and CDR2 is YYEEEE in the germline V gene. V dropped 1 base and J dropped 4; count of bases not matched to a gene: 10. CDR3 length: 17 residues. The chain's CDR3 is CASSLWGTGAHLYGYTF. As DNA, the CDR3 is TGTGCCAGCAGCTTGTGGGGGACAGGGGCCCACCTCTATGGCTACACCTTC.

This clone was recorded only once. The gene calls are TRBV7-9 and TRBJ2-7; 9 nucleotides line up with TRBD2. There are 16 residues in the CDR3. V was clipped by 4 bases and J by 6 bases; unmatched bases: 13. Germline V CDR1 and CDR2: SEHNR, FQNEAQ (reference sequence). This CDR3 reads CASSSTLTSGVSEQYF. The CDR3 coding sequence is TGTGCCAGCAGCTCGACCCTGACTAGCGGAGTCTCCGAGCAGTACTTC.

The genes are TRBV6-1 and TRBJ1-5, with D tentatively TRBD1 (5 bases). Germline V gene sequence: CDR1 MNHNS, CDR2 SASEGT. The CDR3 runs to 16 residues. Trimming left V 2 bases short and J 4 bases short, with 15 bases between. CDR3 amino acids: CASSELVRQRNQPQHF. CDR3 DNA sequence: TGTGCCAGCAGTGAACTAGTCCGACAGAGAAATCAGCCCCAGCATTTT.

This chain links TRBV7-3 with TRBJ2-1; 8 bases are a match to TRBD2. Germline V gene sequence: CDR1 SGHTA, CDR2 FQGTGA. The CDR3 covers 15 residues. The J segment lost 1 base and the V segment lost 5 bases, leaving 4 bases of the junction unmatched. CDR3 DNA: TGTGCCAGCAGCCAACTAGCGGAATCCTACAATGAGCAGTTCTTC. It is translated as CASSQLAESYNEQFF.

This clone was picked up one time. The chain couples TRBV5-1 to TRBJ2-7; the D gene could be TRBD1 or TRBD2 (5 bases each). The CDR3 is 16 residues long. The germline V gene has CDR1 SGHRS and CDR2 YFSETQ. V lost 2 bases and J lost 0, with 15 bases in between. The CDR3 sequence is CASSFRGHRSSYEQYF. CDR3 nucleotides: TGCGCCAGCAGCTTTCGGGGCCACAGAAGCTCCTACGAGCAGTACTTC.

The chain is built from TRBV6-1 and TRBJ2-7, with D possibly called TRBD1 or TRBD2 (5 bases each). Germline CDR1 reads MNHNS; CDR2 reads SASEGT. Trimming removed 2 bases at V and 7 bases at J, with 15 bases between. The CDR3 extends over 14 amino acids. The CDR3 DNA is TGTGCCAGCAGTGAAAGCGCAGGGAGAGGGGAGCAGTACTTC. Translation: CASSESAGRGEQYF.

This clone appeared once. CDR3 nucleotides: TGCGCCAGCAGCCAAGATTTCAGCAATCAGCCCCAGCATTTT. Its protein is CASSQDFSNQPQHF. This chain links TRBV4-3 with TRBJ1-5; D unclear. V lost 0 bases and J 1 base, leaving 4 bases between the germline ends. Germline CDR1 LGHNA, CDR2 YSLEER. The CDR3 sequence is 14 residues long.

Comment on this clone: The same CDR3 can be traced to other DNA sequences in this sample. The chain joins TRBV6-5 to TRBJ1-2, with a weak D call TRBD1 (6 bases). This CDR3 region has 15 residues. Per the germline V gene, CDR1 is MNHEY and CDR2 is SVGAGI. The ends were cut back, 6 bases at V and 3 bases at J, with 17 bases in the middle. CDR3 region: CASSQEQGGHYGYTF. The DNA for the CDR3 is TGTGCCAGCAGCCAGGAACAGGGAGGACACTATGGCTACACCTTC.

The genes are TRBV19 and TRBJ1-1; D not resolved. The germline V gene has CDR1 LNHDA and CDR2 SQIVND (reference sequence). The CDR3 sequence is 13 residues long. The V end was cut by 5 bases, the J end by 0 bases, with 7 bases between. The CDR3 sequence: CASSSQMNTEAFF. The CDR3 DNA sequence: TGTGCCAGTAGTTCTCAGATGAACACTGAAGCTTTCTTT. Together with reference TRBV19 and TRBJ1-1, the CDR3 gives the full variable domain: DGGITQSPKYLFRKEGQNVTLSCEQNLNHDAMYWYRQDPGQGLRLIYYSQIVNDFQKGDIAEGYSVSREKKESFPLTVTSAQKNPTAFYLCASSSQMNTEAFFGQGTRLTVV.

The chain links TRBV25-1 to TRBJ2-2; D gene ambiguous. Germline lookup yields CDR1 MGHDK and CDR2 SYGVNS. The length of the CDR3 is 13 residues. Trimming left V 4 bases short and J 2 bases short, with 5 bases between. CDR3 loop: CASSVRNTGELFF. DNA for the CDR3: TGTGCCAGCAGTGTTAGAAACACCGGGGAGCTGTTTTTT.

The chain combines TRBV14 with TRBJ1-3, with 7 bases aligning to TRBD1. Germline lookup yields CDR1 SGHDN and CDR2 FVKESK. The CDR3 length is 15 residues. Germline trimming cut 5 bases from V and 0 bases from J; bases unmatched to any gene: 4. The CDR3 nucleotides read TGTGCCAGCAGCTTACAGGGGATCTCTGGAAACACCATATATTTT. Protein: CASSLQGISGNTIYF.

This clone was counted a single time. The J gene is TRBJ2-7, the V gene TRBV5-1; no reliable D call. Germline values: CDR1 SGHRS, CDR2 YFSETQ. The CDR3 is 13 residues long. V lost 0 bases, J lost 2 bases, and 6 bases lay in between. CDR3 in DNA: TGCGCCAGCAGCTTGGGGGGTACCTACGAGCAGTACTTC. It codes for CASSLGGTYEQYF.

The rearrangement links TRBV5-6 to TRBJ1-1, with D unclear. CDR1 SGHDT and CDR2 YYEEEE come from the germline V gene. The CDR3 sequence is 15 residues long. V lost 2 bases, J lost 1 base, and 12 bases lay in between. DNA for the CDR3: TGTGCCAGCAGCTTCGGGGTCGGCAGGAACACTGAAGCTTTCTTT. It specifies CASSFGVGRNTEAFF.

This chain uses TRBV29-1 with TRBJ2-7; 8 bases line up with TRBD2. The CDR3 spans 13 residues. Germline assignment: CDR1 SQVTM and CDR2 ANQGSEA. Trimming cost V 6 bases and J 1 base; bases outside gene matches: 5. CDR3 sequence reads: CSVIPSGSYEQYF. Written as DNA, the CDR3 is TGCAGCGTAATTCCTAGCGGGTCCTACGAGCAGTACTTC.

This sequence joins TRBV7-8 and TRBJ2-3; tentative D call: TRBD2 (5 bases). The CDR3 consists of 16 residues. V lost 3 bases, J lost 2 bases, and 15 bases lay in between. The germline CDR1 and CDR2 sequences are SGHVS and FQNEAQ. The CDR3 here is CASSLRAGLVTDTQYF. The DNA for the CDR3 is TGTGCCAGCAGCTTGCGGGCAGGCCTTGTCACAGATACGCAGTATTTT.

This clone has ten or more counts. The chain is built from TRBV10-1 and TRBJ1-3, with a possible D match to TRBD1 (6 bases). V shed 8 bases and J shed 1 base, with 15 bases lying between them. The germline gives CDR1 WNHNN, CDR2 SYGVQD (reference sequence). The CDR3 loop spans 15 amino acids. The CDR3 nucleotides read TGCGCCAGCGGCGGGGGGCGAGGATCTGGAAACACCATATATTTT. It translates to CASGGGRGSGNTIYF.